This T cell receptor (beta chain) derives from a study of T cell changes during pregnancy in multiple sclerosis. Profiled with immunoSEQ multiplex PCR; TCRdb holds only in-frame clones, not every one. The sample consists of tens of thousands of clones, around 92% of them appearing once. The sample consisted of peripheral blood, taken in the first trimester of pregnancy. The TCR sequence derives from a female donor with multiple sclerosis, enrolled in a pregnancy study.

CDR3 loop: CASSSRSSGGGETQYF. The CDR3 DNA sequence: TGTGCCAGCAGCTCCCGCTCAAGCGGGGGTGGGGAGACCCAGTACTTC. The gene calls are TRBV7-2 and TRBJ2-5; TRBD2 aligns across 8 bases. The CDR3 loop spans 16 amino acids. In germline, CDR1 is SGHTA, CDR2 FQGNSA. The trim removed 4 bases at V and 5 bases at J, leaving 12 bases unmatched.